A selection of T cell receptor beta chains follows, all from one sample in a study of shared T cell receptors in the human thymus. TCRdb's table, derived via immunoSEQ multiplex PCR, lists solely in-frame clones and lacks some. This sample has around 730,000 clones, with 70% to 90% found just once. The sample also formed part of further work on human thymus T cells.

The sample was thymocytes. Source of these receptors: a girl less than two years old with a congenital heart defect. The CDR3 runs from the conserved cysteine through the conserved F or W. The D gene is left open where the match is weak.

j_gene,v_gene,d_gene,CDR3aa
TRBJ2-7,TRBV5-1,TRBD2,CASSWTRTSGDYEQYF
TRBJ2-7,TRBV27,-,CASSSPRTYEQYF
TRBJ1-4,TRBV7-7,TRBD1,CASSTGQGNEKLFF
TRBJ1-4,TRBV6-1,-,CASSTRNEKLFF
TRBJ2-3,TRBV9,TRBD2,CASSPALAAGADTQYF
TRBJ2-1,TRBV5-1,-,CASSLSGREQFF
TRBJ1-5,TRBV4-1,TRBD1,CASSQVPPGQGESNQPQHF
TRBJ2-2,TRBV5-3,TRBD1,CARSIRGQPPPTGELFF
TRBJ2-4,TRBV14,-,CASSPGTSLAKNIQYF
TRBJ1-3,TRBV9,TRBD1,CASSADSGYRGLGNTIYF
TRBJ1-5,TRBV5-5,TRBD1,CASSPDRADQPQHF
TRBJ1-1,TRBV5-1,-,CASSSMPQGTEAFF
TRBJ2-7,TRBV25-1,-,CASSELRSGGNYEQYF
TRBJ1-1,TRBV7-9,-,CASSESRVTEAFF
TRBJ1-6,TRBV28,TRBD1,CASSLTGGARNSPLHF
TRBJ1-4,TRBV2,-,CASNRGEKLFF
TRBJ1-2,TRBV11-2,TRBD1,CASSPRTGSNYGYTF
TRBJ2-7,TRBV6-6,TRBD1,CASRDRDSSYEQYF
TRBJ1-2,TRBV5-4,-,CASSFWRYYGYTF
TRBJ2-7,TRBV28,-,CASSPTGTYEQYF
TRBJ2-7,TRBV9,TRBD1,CASSVGTGDEQYF
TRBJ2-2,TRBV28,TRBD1,CASSLKPRQGRTGELFF
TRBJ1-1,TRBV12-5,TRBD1,CASGLPPRQGAFLRGTEAFF